Listed here is a single TCR beta chain. The antigen remains undetermined. V was cut by 5 bases and J by 8 bases, with 27 bases left in between. The CDR3 is made up of 16 amino acids. In germline, CDR1 is SQVTM, CDR2 ANQGSEA. The data were obtained in a study of post-analysis software for immune sequencing data. Overall study findings and caveats: About 5 TRBV segments occurring more often in patients than controls included TRBV5-6, TRBV5-1 and TRBV20-1. Those samples that were prepared in the same batch co-clustered strongly by F measure. Controls showed significantly higher normalized Chao1 diversity than did multiple sclerosis patients.

Sequencing libraries made from TCR beta cDNA carried unique molecular identifiers. TCRdb independently ran MiXCR on the PCR reads; one entry per CDR3 protein. The data show about 820,000 distinct CDR3 sequences, with about 50% seen just once and 4.6% held by the top ten. The material sequenced was blood. This receptor was taken from a girl aged 10 to 17 with multiple sclerosis. The chain combines TRBV29-1 with TRBJ1-2; D is perhaps TRBD1 (5 bases). CDR3 bases: TGCAGCGTTTCTGGACATGGGGCCAGACCCAGTTTGGGCTACACCTTC. As protein: CSVSGHGARPSLGYTF.